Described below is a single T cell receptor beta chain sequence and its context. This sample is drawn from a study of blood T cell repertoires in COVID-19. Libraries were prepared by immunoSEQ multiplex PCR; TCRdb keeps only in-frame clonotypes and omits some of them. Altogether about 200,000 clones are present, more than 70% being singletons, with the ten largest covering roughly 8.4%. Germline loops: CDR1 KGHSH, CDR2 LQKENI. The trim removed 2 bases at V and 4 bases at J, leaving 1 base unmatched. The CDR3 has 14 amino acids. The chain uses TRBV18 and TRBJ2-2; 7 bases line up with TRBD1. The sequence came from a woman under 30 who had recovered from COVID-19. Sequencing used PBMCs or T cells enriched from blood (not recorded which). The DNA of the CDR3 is TGTGCCAGCTCACCAGGACAGGCCACCGGGGAGCTGTTTTTT. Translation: CASSPGQATGELFF. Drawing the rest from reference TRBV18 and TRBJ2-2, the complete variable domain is NAGVMQNPRHLVRRRGQEARLRCSPMKGHSHVYWYRQLPEEGLKFMVYLQKENIIDESGMPKERFSAEFPKEGPSILRIQQVVRGDSAAYFCASSPGQATGELFFGEGSRLTVL.